This record covers a single TCR beta chain. Its matching antigen is unknown. As to treatment: oral pan-JAK inhibitor, 5-10 mg twice daily. The V end was cut by 5 bases, the J end by 0 bases, with 4 bases between. Germline V gives CDR1 SGHTA, CDR2 FQGNSA. The CDR3 totals 12 residues. RNA extraction was followed by reverse transcription into cDNA, which acted as the sequencing template. Produced via immunoSEQ multiplex PCR; TCRdb's table is partial and in-frame only. The data hold around 300,000 clones, with approximately 60% observed a single time. The data stem from a study of CD8+ T cells in alopecia areata. The wider study: The drug, oral tofacitinib, was given to treated patients at 5 to 10 mg twice daily. Regarding the study as a whole: Scalp lesions, especially in alopecia totalis/universalis, had higher clonality than normal scalp. Sequences from scalp samples also cover resident alphabeta T cells of normal skin.

The genes are TRBV7-2 and TRBJ2-5; D gene ambiguous. This TCR was recovered from a human donor with alopecia areata. This sample comprised CD4+ T cells sorted from blood, obtained at week 52, from a patient treated with tofacitinib. The CDR3 region has the DNA TGTGCCAGCAGCATGTACCAAGAGACCCAGTACTTC. As protein: CASSMYQETQYF.